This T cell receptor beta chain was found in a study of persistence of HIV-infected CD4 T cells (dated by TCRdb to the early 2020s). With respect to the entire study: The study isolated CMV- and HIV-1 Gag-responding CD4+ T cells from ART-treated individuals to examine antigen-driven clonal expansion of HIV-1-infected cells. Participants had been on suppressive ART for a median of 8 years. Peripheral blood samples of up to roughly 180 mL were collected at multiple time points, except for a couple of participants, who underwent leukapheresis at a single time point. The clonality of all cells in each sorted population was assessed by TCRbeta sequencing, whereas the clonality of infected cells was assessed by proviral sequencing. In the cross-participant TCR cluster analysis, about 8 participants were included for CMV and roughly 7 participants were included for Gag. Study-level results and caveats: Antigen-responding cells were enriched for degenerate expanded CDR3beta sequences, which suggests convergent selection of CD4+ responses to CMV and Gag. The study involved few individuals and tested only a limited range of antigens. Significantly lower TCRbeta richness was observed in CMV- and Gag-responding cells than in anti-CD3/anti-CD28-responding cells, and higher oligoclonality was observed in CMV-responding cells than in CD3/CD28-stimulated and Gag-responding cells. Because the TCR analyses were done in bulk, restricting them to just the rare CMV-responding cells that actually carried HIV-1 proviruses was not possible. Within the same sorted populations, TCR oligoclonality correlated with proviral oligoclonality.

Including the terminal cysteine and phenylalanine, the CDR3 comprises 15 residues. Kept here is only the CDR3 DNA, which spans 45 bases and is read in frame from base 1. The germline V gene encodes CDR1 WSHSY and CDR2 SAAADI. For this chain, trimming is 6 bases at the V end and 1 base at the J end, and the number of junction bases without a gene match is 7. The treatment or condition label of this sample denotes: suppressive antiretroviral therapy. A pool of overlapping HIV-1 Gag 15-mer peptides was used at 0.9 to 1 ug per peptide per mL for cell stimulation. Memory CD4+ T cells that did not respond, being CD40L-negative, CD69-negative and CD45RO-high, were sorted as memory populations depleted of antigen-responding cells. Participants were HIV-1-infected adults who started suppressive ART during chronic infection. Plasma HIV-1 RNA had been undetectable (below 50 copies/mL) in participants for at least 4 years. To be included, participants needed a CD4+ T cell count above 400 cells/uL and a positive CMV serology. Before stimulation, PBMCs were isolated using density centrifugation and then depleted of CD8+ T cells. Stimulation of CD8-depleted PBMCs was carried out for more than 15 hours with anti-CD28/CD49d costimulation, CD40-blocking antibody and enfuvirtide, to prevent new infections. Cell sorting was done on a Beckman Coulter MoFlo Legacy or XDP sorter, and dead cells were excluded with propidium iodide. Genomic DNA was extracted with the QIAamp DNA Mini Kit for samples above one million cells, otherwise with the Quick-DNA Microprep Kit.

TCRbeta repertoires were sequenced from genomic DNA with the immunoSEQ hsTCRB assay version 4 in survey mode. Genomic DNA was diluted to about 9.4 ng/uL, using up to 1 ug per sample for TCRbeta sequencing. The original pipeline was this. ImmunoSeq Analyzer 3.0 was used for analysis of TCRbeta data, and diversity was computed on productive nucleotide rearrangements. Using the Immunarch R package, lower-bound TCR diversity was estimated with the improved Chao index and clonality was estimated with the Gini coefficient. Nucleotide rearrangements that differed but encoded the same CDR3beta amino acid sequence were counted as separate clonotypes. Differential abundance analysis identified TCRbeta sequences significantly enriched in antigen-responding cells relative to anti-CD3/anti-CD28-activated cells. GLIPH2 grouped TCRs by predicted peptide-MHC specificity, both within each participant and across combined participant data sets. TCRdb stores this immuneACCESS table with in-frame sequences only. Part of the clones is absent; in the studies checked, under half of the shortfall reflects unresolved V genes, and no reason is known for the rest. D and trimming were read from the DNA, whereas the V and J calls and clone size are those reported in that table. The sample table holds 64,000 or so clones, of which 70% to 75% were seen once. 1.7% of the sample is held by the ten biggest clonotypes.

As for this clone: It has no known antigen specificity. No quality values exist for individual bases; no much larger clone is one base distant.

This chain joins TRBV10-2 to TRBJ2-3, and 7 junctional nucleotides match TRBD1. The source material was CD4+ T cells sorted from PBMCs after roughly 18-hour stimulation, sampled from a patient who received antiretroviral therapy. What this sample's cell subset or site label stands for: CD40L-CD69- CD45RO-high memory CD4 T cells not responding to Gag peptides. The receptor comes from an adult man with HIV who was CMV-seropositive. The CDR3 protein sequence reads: CASRTQGVRTDTQYF. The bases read TGCGCCAGCAGGACTCAGGGGGTTCGCACAGATACGCAGTATTTT.